The present T cell receptor (beta chain) was sequenced within a study of T cells in localized non-small cell lung cancer. Notes on the study in general: Analysis by sequencing included only one tumor region, so heterogeneity remains possible.

Generated by immunoSEQ multiplex PCR, the TCRdb table keeps only in-frame clones and is missing some. The sample records roughly 2,000 clones, roughly 26% being singletons. The CDR3 consists of 19 residues. Germline V lookup: CDR1 KGHSH, CDR2 LQKENI. The V segment lost 3 bases and the J segment 0 bases; nucleotides outside the gene matches: 11. This clone was seen only once. What it recognizes is unknown. The V and J genes are TRBV18 and TRBJ1-3, with TRBD1 identical over 10 bases. The sequence came from a woman aged 35 to 69 with stage I lung adenocarcinoma. The sequencing here drew on normal lung tissue next to the tumor, taken before any cancer treatment. As DNA, the CDR3 is TGTGCCAGCTCACCCTTTGAACGGACAGGGGGACTCTCTGGAAACACCATATATTTT. Protein: CASSPFERTGGLSGNTIYF.